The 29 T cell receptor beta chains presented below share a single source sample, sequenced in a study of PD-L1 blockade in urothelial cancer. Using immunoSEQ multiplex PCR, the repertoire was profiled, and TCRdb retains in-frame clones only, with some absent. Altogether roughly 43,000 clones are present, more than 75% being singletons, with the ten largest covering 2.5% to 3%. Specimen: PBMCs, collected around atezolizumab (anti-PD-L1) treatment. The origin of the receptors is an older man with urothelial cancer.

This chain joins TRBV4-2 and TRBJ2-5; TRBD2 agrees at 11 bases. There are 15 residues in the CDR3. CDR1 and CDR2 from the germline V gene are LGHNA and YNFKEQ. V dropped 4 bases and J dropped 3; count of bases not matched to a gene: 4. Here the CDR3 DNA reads TGTGCCAGCAGCCTCCTAGCGGGAGGCGAAGAGACCCAGTACTTC. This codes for CASSLLAGGEETQYF.

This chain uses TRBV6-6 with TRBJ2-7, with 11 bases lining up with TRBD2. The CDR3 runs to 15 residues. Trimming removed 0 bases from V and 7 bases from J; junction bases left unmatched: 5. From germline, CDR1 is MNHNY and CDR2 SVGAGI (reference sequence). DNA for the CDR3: TGTGCCAGCAGTTACTCAACGGGGACTAGCGGTGAGCAGTACTTC. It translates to CASSYSTGTSGEQYF.

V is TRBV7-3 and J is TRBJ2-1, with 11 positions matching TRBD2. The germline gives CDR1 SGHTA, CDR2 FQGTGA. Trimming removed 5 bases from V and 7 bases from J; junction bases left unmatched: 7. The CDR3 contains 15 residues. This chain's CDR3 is CASSPGLAVRNEQFF. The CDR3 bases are TGTGCCAGCAGCCCGGGACTAGCGGTTCGGAATGAGCAGTTCTTC.

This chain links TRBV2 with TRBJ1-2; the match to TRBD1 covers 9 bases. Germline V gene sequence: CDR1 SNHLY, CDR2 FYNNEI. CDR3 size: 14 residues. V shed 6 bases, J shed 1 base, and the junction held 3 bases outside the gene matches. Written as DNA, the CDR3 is TGTGCCAGCAGCTTGGACAGGGGTAACTATGGCTACACCTTC. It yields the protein CASSLDRGNYGYTF.

The CDR3 region is CASSEAGAYNEQFF. CDR3 bases: TGTGCCAGTAGTGAAGCGGGAGCCTACAATGAGCAGTTCTTC. The chain couples TRBV19 to TRBJ2-1, with TRBD2 matching 8 bases. Germline lookup yields CDR1 LNHDA and CDR2 SQIVND (reference sequence). This CDR3 contains 14 residues. The J segment lost 2 bases and the V segment lost 5 bases, leaving 2 bases of the junction unmatched.

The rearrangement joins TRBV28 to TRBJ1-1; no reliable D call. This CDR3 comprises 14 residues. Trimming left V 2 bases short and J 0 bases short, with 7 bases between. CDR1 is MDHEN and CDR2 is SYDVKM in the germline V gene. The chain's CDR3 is CASSLGTLNTEAFF. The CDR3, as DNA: TGTGCCAGCAGTTTAGGCACCTTGAACACTGAAGCTTTCTTT.

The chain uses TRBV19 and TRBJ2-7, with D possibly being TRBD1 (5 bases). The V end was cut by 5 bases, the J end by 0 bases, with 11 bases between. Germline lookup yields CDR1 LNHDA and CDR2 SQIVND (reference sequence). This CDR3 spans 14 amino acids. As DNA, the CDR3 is TGTGCCAGTAGTGAGACAGCCAGCTCCTACGAGCAGTACTTC. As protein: CASSETASSYEQYF.

CDR3 sequence: CASRDRGKRNTEAFF. The CDR3 DNA reads TGTGCCAGCAGAGACAGGGGGAAGCGGAACACTGAAGCTTTCTTT. The chain is built from TRBV6-5 and TRBJ1-1; 9 positions agree with TRBD1. CDR1 and CDR2 from the germline V gene are MNHEY and SVGAGI. Trimming at V came to 6 bases and at J to 1 base, leaving 6 bases not matched to a gene. The CDR3 has 15 amino acids.

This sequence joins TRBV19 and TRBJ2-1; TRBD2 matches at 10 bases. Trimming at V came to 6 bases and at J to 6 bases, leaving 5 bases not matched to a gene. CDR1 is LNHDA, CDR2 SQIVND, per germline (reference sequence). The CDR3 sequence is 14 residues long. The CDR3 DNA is TGTGCCAGTAGGCCGGGACTAGCGCGCAATGAGCAGTTCTTC. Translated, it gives CASRPGLARNEQFF.

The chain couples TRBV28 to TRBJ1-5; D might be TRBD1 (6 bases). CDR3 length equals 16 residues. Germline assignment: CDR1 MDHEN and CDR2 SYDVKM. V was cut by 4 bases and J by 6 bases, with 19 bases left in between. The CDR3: CASSSPLTGSSQPQHF. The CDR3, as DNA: TGTGCCAGCAGTTCTCCCCTTACAGGGTCGTCTCAGCCCCAGCATTTT.

The DNA of the CDR3 is TGTGCCAGCAGCCCCCGGGGGGCACTCGAATACACCTTC. The encoded protein is CASSPRGALEYTF. V is TRBV7-9 and J is TRBJ1-2; D might be TRBD1 (6 bases). Germline-derived CDR1 and CDR2 are SEHNR and FQNEAQ (reference sequence). V lost 5 bases to trimming and J lost 11 bases, with 18 bases between them. The CDR3 loop spans 13 amino acids.

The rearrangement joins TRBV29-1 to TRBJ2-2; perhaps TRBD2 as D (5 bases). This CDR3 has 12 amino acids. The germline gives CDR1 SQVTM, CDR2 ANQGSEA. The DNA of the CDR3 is TGCAGTGGTAGCGAAAACACCGGGGAGCTGTTTTTT. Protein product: CSGSENTGELFF.

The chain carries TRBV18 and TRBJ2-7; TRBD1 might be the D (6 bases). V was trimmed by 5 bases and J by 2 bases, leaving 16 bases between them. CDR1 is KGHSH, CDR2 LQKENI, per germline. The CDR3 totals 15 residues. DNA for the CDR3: TGTGCCAGCTCAAGTCCCACTGGGGGCGCCTACGAGCAGTACTTC. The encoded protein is CASSSPTGGAYEQYF.

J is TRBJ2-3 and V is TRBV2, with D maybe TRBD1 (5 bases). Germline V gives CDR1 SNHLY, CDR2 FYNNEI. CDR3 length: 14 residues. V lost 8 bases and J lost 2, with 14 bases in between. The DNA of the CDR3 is TGTGCCAGCTTATTGTCCAGGGACACAGATACGCAGTATTTT. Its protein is CASLLSRDTDTQYF.

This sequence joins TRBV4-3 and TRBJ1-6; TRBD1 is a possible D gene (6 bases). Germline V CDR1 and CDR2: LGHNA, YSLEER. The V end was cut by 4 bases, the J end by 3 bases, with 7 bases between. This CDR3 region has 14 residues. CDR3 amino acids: CASSPDSYNSPLHF. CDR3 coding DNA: TGCGCCAGCAGCCCGGACAGCTATAATTCACCCCTCCACTTT.

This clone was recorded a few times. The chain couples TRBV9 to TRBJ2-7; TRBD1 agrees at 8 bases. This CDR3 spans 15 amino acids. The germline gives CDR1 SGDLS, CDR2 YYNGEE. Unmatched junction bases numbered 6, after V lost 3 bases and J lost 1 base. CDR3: CASSAGGQESYEQYF. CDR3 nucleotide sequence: TGTGCCAGCAGCGCCGGGGGACAGGAGTCCTACGAGCAGTACTTC.

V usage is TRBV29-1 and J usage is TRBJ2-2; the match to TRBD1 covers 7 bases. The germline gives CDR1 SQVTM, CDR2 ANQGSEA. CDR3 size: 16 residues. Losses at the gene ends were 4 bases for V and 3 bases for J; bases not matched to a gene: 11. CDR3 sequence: CSVGWLQGTDTGELFF. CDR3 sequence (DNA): TGCAGCGTTGGGTGGTTACAGGGGACGGACACCGGGGAGCTGTTTTTT.

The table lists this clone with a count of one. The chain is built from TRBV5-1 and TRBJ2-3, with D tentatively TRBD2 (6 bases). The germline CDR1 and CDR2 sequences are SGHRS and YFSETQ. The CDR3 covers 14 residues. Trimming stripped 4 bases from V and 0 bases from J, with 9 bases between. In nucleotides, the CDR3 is TGCGCCAGCAGCCCGGAGGGTAGCACAGATACGCAGTATTTT. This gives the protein CASSPEGSTDTQYF.

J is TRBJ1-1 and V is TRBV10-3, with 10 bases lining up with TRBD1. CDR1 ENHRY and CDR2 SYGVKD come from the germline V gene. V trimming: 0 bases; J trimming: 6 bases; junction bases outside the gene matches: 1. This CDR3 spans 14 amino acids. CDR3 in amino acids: CAISESTGGSEAFF. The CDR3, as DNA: TGTGCCATCAGTGAGTCGACAGGGGGCTCTGAAGCTTTCTTT.

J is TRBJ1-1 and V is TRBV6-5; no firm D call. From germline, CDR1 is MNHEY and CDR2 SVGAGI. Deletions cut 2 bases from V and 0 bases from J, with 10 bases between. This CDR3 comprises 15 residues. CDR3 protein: CASSYDGVMNTEAFF. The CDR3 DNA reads TGTGCCAGCAGTTACGACGGGGTCATGAACACTGAAGCTTTCTTT.

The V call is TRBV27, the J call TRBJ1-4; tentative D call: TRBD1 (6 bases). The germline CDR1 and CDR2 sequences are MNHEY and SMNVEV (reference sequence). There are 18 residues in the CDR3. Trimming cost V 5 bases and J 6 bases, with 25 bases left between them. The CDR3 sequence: CASSGRGGTQGGDEKLFF. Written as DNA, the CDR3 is TGTGCCAGCAGTGGACGGGGGGGAACACAGGGAGGGGATGAAAAACTGTTTTTT.

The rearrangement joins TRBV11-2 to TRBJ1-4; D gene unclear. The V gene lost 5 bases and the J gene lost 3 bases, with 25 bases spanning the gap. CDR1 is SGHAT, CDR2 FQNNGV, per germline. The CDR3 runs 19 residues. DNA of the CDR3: TGTGCCAGCAGCGAGGCCGACGGATCACTATTCGGGGCTAATGAAAAACTGTTTTTT. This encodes CASSEADGSLFGANEKLFF. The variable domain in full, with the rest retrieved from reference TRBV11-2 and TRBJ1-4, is EAGVAQSPRYKIIEKRQSVAFWCNPISGHATLYWYQQILGQGPKLLIQFQNNGVVDDSQLPKDRFSAERLKGVDSTLKIQPAKLEDSAVYLCASSEADGSLFGANEKLFFGSGTQLSVL.

Here the CDR3 reads CASRVGLAGEQFF. The CDR3, as DNA: TGCGCCAGCAGGGTGGGACTAGCGGGTGAGCAGTTCTTC. This sequence joins TRBV5-1 and TRBJ2-1; 12 nucleotides agree with TRBD2. CDR3 length: 13 amino acids. Germline values: CDR1 SGHRS, CDR2 YFSETQ. The V segment lost 5 bases and the J segment 9 bases; nucleotides outside the gene matches: 3.

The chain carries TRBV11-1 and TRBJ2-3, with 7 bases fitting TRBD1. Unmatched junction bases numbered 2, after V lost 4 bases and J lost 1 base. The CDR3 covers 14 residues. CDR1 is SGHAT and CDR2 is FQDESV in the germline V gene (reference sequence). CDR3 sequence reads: CASSSTGGTDTQYF. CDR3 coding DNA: TGTGCCAGCAGCTCAACAGGGGGCACAGATACGCAGTATTTT. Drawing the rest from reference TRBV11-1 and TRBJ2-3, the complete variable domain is EAEVAQSPRYKITEKSQAVAFWCDPISGHATLYWYRQILGQGPELLVQFQDESVVDDSQLPKDRFSAERLKGVDSTLKIQPAELGDSAMYLCASSSTGGTDTQYFGPGTRLTVL.

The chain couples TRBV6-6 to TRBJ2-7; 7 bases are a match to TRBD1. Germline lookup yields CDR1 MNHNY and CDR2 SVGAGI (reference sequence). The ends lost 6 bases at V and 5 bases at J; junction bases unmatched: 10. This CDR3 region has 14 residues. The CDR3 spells CASRSRRTGDEQYF. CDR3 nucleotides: TGTGCCAGCAGATCCCGGAGGACAGGCGACGAGCAGTACTTC.

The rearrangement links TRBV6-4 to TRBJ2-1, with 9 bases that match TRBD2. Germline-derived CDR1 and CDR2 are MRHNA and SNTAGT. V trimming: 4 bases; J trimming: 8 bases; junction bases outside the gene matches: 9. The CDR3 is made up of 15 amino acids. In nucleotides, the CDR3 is TGTGCCAGCAGTGTAGGGCTAGCGGGACGAGATGAGCAGTTCTTC. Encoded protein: CASSVGLAGRDEQFF.

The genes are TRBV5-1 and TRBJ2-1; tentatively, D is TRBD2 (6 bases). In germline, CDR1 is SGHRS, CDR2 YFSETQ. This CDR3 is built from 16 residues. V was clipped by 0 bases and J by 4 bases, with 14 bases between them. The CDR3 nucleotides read TGCGCCAGCAGCTTGGGGCGGGGCGGACTATACAATGAGCAGTTCTTC. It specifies CASSLGRGGLYNEQFF. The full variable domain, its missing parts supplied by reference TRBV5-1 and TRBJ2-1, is KAGVTQTPRYLIKTRGQQVTLSCSPISGHRSVSWYQQTPGQGLQFLFEYFSETQRNKGNFPGRFSGRQFSNSRSEMNVSTLELGDSALYLCASSLGRGGLYNEQFFGPGTRLTVL.

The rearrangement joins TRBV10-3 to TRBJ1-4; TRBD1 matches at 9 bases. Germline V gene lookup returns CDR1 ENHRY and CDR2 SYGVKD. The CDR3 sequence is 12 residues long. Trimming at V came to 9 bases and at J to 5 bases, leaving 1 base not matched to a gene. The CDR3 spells CAIGTGNEKLFF. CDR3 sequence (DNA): TGTGCCATAGGGACAGGGAATGAAAAACTGTTTTTT.

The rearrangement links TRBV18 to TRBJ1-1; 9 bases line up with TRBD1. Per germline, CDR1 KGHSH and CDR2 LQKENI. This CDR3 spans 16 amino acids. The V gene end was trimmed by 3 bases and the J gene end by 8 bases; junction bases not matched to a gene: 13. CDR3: CASSPSGTGSGREAFF. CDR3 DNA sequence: TGTGCCAGCTCACCTTCCGGGACAGGGTCTGGGAGGGAAGCTTTCTTT.